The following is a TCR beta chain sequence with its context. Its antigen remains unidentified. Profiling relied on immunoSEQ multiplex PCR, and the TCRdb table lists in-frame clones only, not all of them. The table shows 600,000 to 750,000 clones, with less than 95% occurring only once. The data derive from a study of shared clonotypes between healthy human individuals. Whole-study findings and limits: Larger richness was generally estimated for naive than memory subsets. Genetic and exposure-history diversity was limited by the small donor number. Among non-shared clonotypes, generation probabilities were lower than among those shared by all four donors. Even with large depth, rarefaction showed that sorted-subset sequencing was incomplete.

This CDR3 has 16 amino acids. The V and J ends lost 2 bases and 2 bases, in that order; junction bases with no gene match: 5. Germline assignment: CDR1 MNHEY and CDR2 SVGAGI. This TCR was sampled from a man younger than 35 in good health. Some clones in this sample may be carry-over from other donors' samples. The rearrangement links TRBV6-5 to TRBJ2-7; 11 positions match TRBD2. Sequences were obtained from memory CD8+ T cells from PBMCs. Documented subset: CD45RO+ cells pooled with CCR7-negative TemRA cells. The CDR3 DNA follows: TGTGCCAGCAGTTACGAGTCTAGCGGGAGGCCCTACGAGCAGTACTTC. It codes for CASSYESSGRPYEQYF.